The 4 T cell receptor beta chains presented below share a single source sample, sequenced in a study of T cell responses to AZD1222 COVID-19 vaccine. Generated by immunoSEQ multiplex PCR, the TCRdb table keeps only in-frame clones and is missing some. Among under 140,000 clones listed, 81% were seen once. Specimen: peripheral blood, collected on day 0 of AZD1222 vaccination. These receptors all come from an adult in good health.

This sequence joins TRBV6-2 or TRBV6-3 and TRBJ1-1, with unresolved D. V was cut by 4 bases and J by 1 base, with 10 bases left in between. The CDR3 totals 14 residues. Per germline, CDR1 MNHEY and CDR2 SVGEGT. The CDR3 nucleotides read TGTGCCAGCAGTTCTGGACTGCCGAACACTGAAGCTTTCTTT. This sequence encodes CASSSGLPNTEAFF.

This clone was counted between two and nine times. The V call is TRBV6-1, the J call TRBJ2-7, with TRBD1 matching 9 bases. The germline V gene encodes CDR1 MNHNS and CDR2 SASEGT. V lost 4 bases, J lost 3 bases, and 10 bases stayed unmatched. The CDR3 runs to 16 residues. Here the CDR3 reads CASSAGLDRGGYEQYF. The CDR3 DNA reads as TGTGCCAGCAGTGCCGGCTTGGACAGGGGTGGCTACGAGCAGTACTTC.

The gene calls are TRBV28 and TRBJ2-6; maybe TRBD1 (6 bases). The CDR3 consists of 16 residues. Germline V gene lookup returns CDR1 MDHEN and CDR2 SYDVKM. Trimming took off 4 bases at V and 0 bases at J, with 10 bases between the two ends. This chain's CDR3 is CASSSRQVSGANVLTF. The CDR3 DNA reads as TGTGCCAGCAGTTCCAGACAGGTCTCTGGGGCCAACGTCCTGACTTTC.

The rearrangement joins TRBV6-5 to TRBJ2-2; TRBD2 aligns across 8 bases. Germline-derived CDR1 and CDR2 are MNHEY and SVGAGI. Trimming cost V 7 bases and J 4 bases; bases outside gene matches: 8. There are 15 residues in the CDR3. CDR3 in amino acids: CASTPGLVITGELFF. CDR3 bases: TGTGCCAGCACACCGGGACTAGTAATCACCGGGGAGCTGTTTTTT.